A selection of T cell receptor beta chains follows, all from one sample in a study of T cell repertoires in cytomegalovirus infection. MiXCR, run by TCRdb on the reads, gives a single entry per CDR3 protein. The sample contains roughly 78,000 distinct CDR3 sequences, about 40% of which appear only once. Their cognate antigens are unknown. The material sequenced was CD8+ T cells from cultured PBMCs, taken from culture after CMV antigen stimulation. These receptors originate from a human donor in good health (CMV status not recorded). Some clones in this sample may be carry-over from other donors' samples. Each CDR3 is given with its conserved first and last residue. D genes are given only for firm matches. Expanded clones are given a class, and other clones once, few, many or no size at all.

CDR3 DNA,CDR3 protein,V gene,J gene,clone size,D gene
TGTGCCAGCAGTTTAGCGGCCTCGGAGCTAGAGACCCAGTACTTC,CASSLAASELETQYF,TRBV28,TRBJ2-5,few,NA
TGTGCCATCAATACCGGACTCATTACCGGGGAGCTGTTTTTT,CAINTGLITGELFF,TRBV6-1,TRBJ2-2,few,NA
TGTGCCAGCAGCTTAGCTTCCAGGGAAGGGAATCAGCCCCAGCATTTT,CASSLASREGNQPQHF,TRBV7-6,TRBJ1-5,NA,NA
TGTGCCAGCAGCTTAGTTTCTTTCGGCGACAGGGGATGGGCAGATACGCAGTATTTT,CASSLVSFGDRGWADTQYF,TRBV7-2,TRBJ2-3,many,TRBD1
TGTGCCAGCAGCTTGACCGGGGGGGGGCCCGCTGAAGCTTTCTTT,CASSLTGGGPAEAFF,TRBV5-8,TRBJ1-1,NA,NA
TGCGCCAGCAGCCAAGTCTCCGCCTTCACGGATACGCAGTATTTT,CASSQVSAFTDTQYF,TRBV4-1,TRBJ2-3,NA,NA
TGTGCCAGCACCCGCTACACGTCCTCAGGAGATGGCTACACCTTC,CASTRYTSSGDGYTF,TRBV7-2,TRBJ1-2,many,NA
TGTGCCAGCAGTGATCATGGAAGGGTTATTTTCTACGAGCAGTACTTC,CASSDHGRVIFYEQYF,TRBV6-1,TRBJ2-7,NA,NA
TGTGCCAGCAGTTACGGGGGGGCCTCAGATACGCAGTATTTT,CASSYGGASDTQYF,TRBV6-2/TRBV6-3,TRBJ2-3,NA,NA
TGTGCCAGCAGGCTGGACAGGGGCGCAAGTTCACCCCTCCACTTT,CASRLDRGASSPLHF,TRBV28,TRBJ1-6,NA,TRBD1
TGTGCCAGCAGTAAAGTTAGCGGAGCACCCACAGATACGCAGTATTTT,CASSKVSGAPTDTQYF,TRBV12-3/TRBV12-4,TRBJ2-3,once,NA
TGTGCCAGCAGCCAAGAGGACTCTGGGGCCAACGTCCTGACTTTC,CASSQEDSGANVLTF,TRBV6-5,TRBJ2-6,few,NA
TGCGCCAGCAGCCAAGGGGGGACTAGCGCCGACGAGCAGTACTTC,CASSQGGTSADEQYF,TRBV4-3,TRBJ2-7,many,TRBD2
TGTGCCAGCAGCTTACGCGGCGGGGGTAGGTACAATGAGCAGTTCTTC,CASSLRGGGRYNEQFF,TRBV7-6,TRBJ2-1,few,TRBD2
TGTGCCAGCAGCCATCTGAAGGACAGCTCCTATAATTCACCCCTCCACTTT,CASSHLKDSSYNSPLHF,TRBV7-9,TRBJ1-6,few,NA
TGTGCCAGCAGGCTGTGGACTTCTGGAAACACCATATATTTT,CASRLWTSGNTIYF,TRBV12-3/TRBV12-4,TRBJ1-3,NA,NA
TGTGCCAGCAGTTTCGACCGCTACGGCCTCACCGGGGAGCTGTTTTTT,CASSFDRYGLTGELFF,TRBV28,TRBJ2-2,few,NA
TGTGCCAGCAGCTTAGGGGCCCGGACTAGCGGGGCCTACTACAATGAGCAGTTCTTC,CASSLGARTSGAYYNEQFF,TRBV7-8,TRBJ2-1,many,TRBD2
TGCGCCAGCAGCCAGGGGGGAAGCACTGAAGCTTTCTTT,CASSQGGSTEAFF,TRBV5-1,TRBJ1-1,NA,TRBD1
TGTGCCAGCAGCCCCCGGGACACTTACACCGGGGAGCTGTTTTTT,CASSPRDTYTGELFF,TRBV7-2,TRBJ2-2,NA,NA
TGTGCCAGCAGCTCTGCTGGGGACAGGGGTCAGCCCCAGCATTTT,CASSSAGDRGQPQHF,TRBV7-9,TRBJ1-5,NA,TRBD1
TGTGCCAGCAGGGGGGCAGAACAGCAGAACACTGAAGCTTTCTTT,CASRGAEQQNTEAFF,TRBV28,TRBJ1-1,few,NA
TGTGCCAGCAGCCCGATACACCGACAGGCGGACGTCTTAACCTTC,CASSPIHRQADVLTF,TRBV7-3,TRBJ1-2,NA,NA
TGTGCCAGCAGCTTGGCGGGTCTTGAAGCTTTCTTT,CASSLAGLEAFF,TRBV5-4,TRBJ1-1,NA,NA
TGCGCCAGCAGCTACTCAACCGGGACATCATTTTACGAGCAGTACTTC,CASSYSTGTSFYEQYF,TRBV5-1,TRBJ2-7,NA,NA
TGTGCCAGCAGCCAAGAAGCAGGGGGAAGACACACCTTC,CASSQEAGGRHTF,TRBV14,TRBJ1-2,NA,TRBD1
TGCAGTGCTAAGGGGTTAGGGAACACTGAAGCTTTCTTT,CSAKGLGNTEAFF,TRBV20-1,TRBJ1-1,once,NA
TGTGCCAGCACCACCAGGTGGTCCGGGACAGTCCAAGAGACCCAGTACTTC,CASTTRWSGTVQETQYF,TRBV7-8,TRBJ2-5,NA,TRBD1
TGTGCCAGCAGCCGGTTTGCGCGGGGAGGAGAGACCCAGTACTTC,CASSRFARGGETQYF,TRBV7-8,TRBJ2-5,few,NA
TGTGCCAGCGGAACGCAAGGGGGCCCCTACGAGCAGTACTTC,CASGTQGGPYEQYF,TRBV28,TRBJ2-7,few,TRBD1
TGTGCCAGCAGCCTAACCCGGTATGACACTGAAGCTTTCTTT,CASSLTRYDTEAFF,TRBV27,TRBJ1-1,few,NA
TGTGCCAGCAGCTTAGGACCCGGACAGGGGTTCTACGAGCAGTACTTC,CASSLGPGQGFYEQYF,TRBV11-2,TRBJ2-7,few,TRBD1
TGCAGTGCTAGGGCAGGTGGCAGGCAGGCTACCACTGAAGCTTTCTTT,CSARAGGRQATTEAFF,TRBV20-1,TRBJ1-1,NA,NA
TGTGCCAGCAGTTATCCAGGGGACTCTGAAGCTTTCTTT,CASSYPGDSEAFF,TRBV6-2/TRBV6-3,TRBJ1-1,NA,NA
TGTGCCAGCAGCTTAGCTAGGTCCAACGAGCAGTACTTC,CASSLARSNEQYF,TRBV7-6,TRBJ2-7,many,NA
TGTGCCAGCAGCCTATACAGGGAGTACGTATCGGAGACCCAGTACTTC,CASSLYREYVSETQYF,TRBV5-5,TRBJ2-5,few,NA
TGTGCCAGCAGTTTCCCCCAGGCTGGGAACACTGAAGCTTTCTTT,CASSFPQAGNTEAFF,TRBV28,TRBJ1-1,NA,NA
TGTGCCAGCAGCATTGTCGGGTCTAGCGCAAATGAGCAGTTCTTC,CASSIVGSSANEQFF,TRBV7-2,TRBJ2-1,NA,NA
TGTGCCAGCACCATAGCGGGGCCCTACAATGAGCAGTTCTTC,CASTIAGPYNEQFF,TRBV7-2,TRBJ2-1,few,TRBD2
TGTGCCAGTAGTTCATCAGGGGCCCTCTACGAGCAGTACTTC,CASSSSGALYEQYF,TRBV19,TRBJ2-7,few,NA
TGTGCCAGCAGCCCAAACAGGGCCACAGATACGCAGTATTTT,CASSPNRATDTQYF,TRBV6-1,TRBJ2-3,NA,NA
TGCGCCAGCAGCCAAGATTTCCCGGTGATATACGAGCAGTACTTC,CASSQDFPVIYEQYF,TRBV4-3,TRBJ2-7,NA,NA
TGTGCCAGCAGTTACTCCCCACAAATGGACGGGGCCAACGTCCTGACTTTC,CASSYSPQMDGANVLTF,TRBV6-5,TRBJ2-6,NA,NA
TGTGCCAGCAGCTTGGGGTTTGATGAGCAGTTCTTC,CASSLGFDEQFF,TRBV7-2,TRBJ2-1,few,NA
TGTGCCAGCAGCCCCTCAAGGGGGCCGTACAATGAGCAGTTCTTC,CASSPSRGPYNEQFF,TRBV7-6,TRBJ2-1,NA,TRBD1
TGTGCCAGCAGTGAAGACTATGGCTACACCTTC,CASSEDYGYTF,TRBV2,TRBJ1-2,NA,NA
TGTGCCAGCACGGACAGTTACTACGAGCAGTACTTC,CASTDSYYEQYF,TRBV2,TRBJ2-7,once,NA
TGTGCCAGCAGTTTAAGGGACAAATCGAACGAGCAGTACTTC,CASSLRDKSNEQYF,TRBV12-3/TRBV12-4,TRBJ2-7,many,NA
TGTGCCAGCAGTTCTGTGGGGAAGGTCGGGTACGAGCAGTACTTC,CASSSVGKVGYEQYF,TRBV12-3/TRBV12-4,TRBJ2-7,few,NA
TGTGCCAGCCGCTCGGTTTTTAGGACACCTCTTAGCACAGATACGCAGTATTTT,CASRSVFRTPLSTDTQYF,TRBV7-2,TRBJ2-3,few,NA
TGTGCCAGCAGCTCGACCCGACTAGCGGGGGGGGGCACAGATACGCAGTATTTT,CASSSTRLAGGGTDTQYF,TRBV11-2,TRBJ2-3,NA,TRBD2
TGCAGTGCATTCCTTCCGGGACCCTTAGGGGGCGGCTATGGCTACACCTTC,CSAFLPGPLGGGYGYTF,TRBV20-1,TRBJ1-2,NA,TRBD1
TGTGCCAGCAACAACTCGCCGGGGGACTACAATGAGCAGTTCTTC,CASNNSPGDYNEQFF,TRBV9,TRBJ2-1,NA,NA